This paragraph reports one T cell receptor (beta chain). These data are taken from a study of control samples from healthy donors and cancer patients. The protocol was immunoSEQ multiplex PCR, while the TCRdb copy is restricted to in-frame clones and leaves out a portion. The data contain 100,000 to 150,000 clones, 80% to 95% of them singletons. Germline V gene lookup returns CDR1 WNHNN and CDR2 SYGVQD (reference sequence). The J segment lost 0 bases and the V segment lost 6 bases, leaving 8 bases of the junction unmatched. This CDR3 is built from 15 residues. The sequence was collected from a man aged 18 to 30 in good health. The chain carries TRBV10-1 and TRBJ2-7; 7 bases are a match to TRBD2. The sample consisted of blood. The CDR3 spells CASSGSAGVSYEQYF. CDR3 coding DNA: TGCGCCAGCAGCGGGTCGGCGGGGGTCTCCTACGAGCAGTACTTC.